This TCR beta chain was sequenced in a study of beta chain features in type 1 diabetes. The study reverse transcribed the entire isolated RNA, so it sequenced expressed TCRB transcripts. Approximately 3.6 million reads were obtained on average from naive, central memory and regulatory T cell samples. Sequencing used immunoSEQ multiplex PCR; TCRdb keeps in-frame clones, though not all of them. Of 600,000 to 700,000 clones in the sample, around 11% are singletons; the top ten hold around 0.12%. Study-wide points: Researchers report that Type 1 diabetes patients had moderately but significantly shorter TCRB CDR3s across all four CD4+ subsets. Reduced insertions and increased deletions marked VDJ junctions in type 1 diabetes patients.

This CDR3 is built from 16 residues. Trimming removed 5 bases at V and 6 bases at J, with 20 bases between. The germline gives CDR1 SEHNR, CDR2 FQNEAQ (reference sequence). The table lists this clone with a few counts. Antigen unknown. Staining for CD45RO/CCR7/CD25/CD127/CD95/CD27 allowed sorting of CD4+ naive, central memory, regulatory and stem cell-like memory cells. This clonotype was obtained from a man aged 25-40 years with type 1 diabetes. The sample comprised naive CD4+ T cells from blood. V usage is TRBV7-9 and J usage is TRBJ2-1; D may correspond to TRBD1 or TRBD2 (5 bases each). This CDR3 reads CASSTVFGAFRNEQFF. CDR3 bases: TGTGCCAGCAGCACGGTCTTCGGGGCGTTCCGCAATGAGCAGTTCTTC.